Shown below are 5 T cell receptor beta chains from a single sample sequenced in a study of T cell clonality in common variable immunodeficiency. The repertoire was sequenced with immunoSEQ multiplex PCR; TCRdb's copy has only in-frame clones and lacks some. The data show more than 55,000 clones, none appearing only once, with around 0.8% held by the ten largest. Sequences were obtained from peripheral blood mononuclear cells. The receptors derive from a person aged 18-70 years in good health.

This clone has a count of ten or more. The sequence runs out 3 residues before the end of the CDR3; the remainder is reconstructed from the germline J gene. The chain employs TRBV7-7 and TRBJ2-2, with 11 positions matching TRBD2. The germline V gene encodes CDR1 SSHAT and CDR2 FNYEAQ (reference sequence). V dropped 3 bases and J dropped 7; count of bases not matched to a gene: 4. This CDR3 region has 15 residues. The CDR3 protein is CASSFLAGGSGELFF. The covered CDR3 bases are TGTGCCAGCAGCTTCCTAGCGGGAGGCAGCGGGGAG.

A remark on this clone: The read ends 3 residues shy of where the CDR3 ends; the end is completed using the germline J gene. The chain has TRBV18 and TRBJ2-4; TRBD1 agrees at 12 bases. The CDR3 covers 15 residues. From germline, CDR1 is KGHSH and CDR2 LQKENI. The CDR3 protein is CASSPGQGANYGQYF. Partial CDR3 DNA: TGTGCCAGCTCACCGGGACAGGGGGCTAACTATGGT.

This clone was recorded many times. Read data end 3 residues before the CDR3 end; the end is taken from the germline J gene. The chain employs TRBV10-2 and TRBJ2-1; D is possibly TRBD2 (6 bases). V shed 7 bases and J shed 6 bases, with 19 bases lying between them. The CDR3 runs 15 residues. The germline V gene encodes CDR1 WSHSY and CDR2 SAAADI. Incomplete CDR3 DNA: TGCGCCAGCACCGAAAGTCGGACTATGGTCAATGAG. Protein: CASTESRTMVNE. The full CDR3 sequence reads CASTESRTMVNEQFF.

This clone was found many times. The CDR3 sequence: CASKNGQGPYNEQFF. CDR3 DNA (partial): TGTGCCAGCAAGAATGGACAGGGGCCTTACAATGAG. The chain has TRBV6-2 or TRBV6-3 and TRBJ2-1; 9 bases are shared with TRBD1. The read terminates 3 residues ahead of where the CDR3 ends, so the germline J gene completes it. The CDR3 is 15 residues long. The junction had 8 bases not matched to a gene; V was cut back by 7 bases and J by 4 bases. CDR1 is MNHEY, CDR2 SVGEGT, per germline.

This clone turned up a few times. The CDR3 is cut off 3 residues early in the read; its end comes from the germline J gene. The chain employs TRBV13 and TRBJ2-3, with 7 bases lining up with TRBD2. Germline V gives CDR1 PRHDT, CDR2 FYEKMQ (reference sequence). The CDR3 length is 14 residues. The sequenced part of the CDR3 DNA is TGTGCCAGCAGCTTAACGGGGGGACGAGAGACG. It translates to CASSLTGGRET. The whole CDR3 is CASSLTGGRETQYF.